The 21 T cell receptor beta chains below all came from one sample that was sequenced in a study of PD-1 and CTLA-4 blockade in melanoma. Here immunoSEQ multiplex PCR was the method, and the copy in TCRdb shows in-frame clones only, minus some. The sample records 10,000 to 13,000 clones, approximately 80% being singletons. The source was CD8+ T cells from peripheral blood, collected from a patient given anti-PD-1 treatment. These receptors all stem from a human donor with melanoma.

The genes are TRBV6-5 and TRBJ2-1; the D is unclear. The CDR3 extends over 12 amino acids. Germline lookup yields CDR1 MNHEY and CDR2 SVGAGI. V was trimmed by 5 bases and J by 8 bases, leaving 10 bases between them. CDR3 bases: TGTGCCAGCAGTCTCGGTGGGGATGAGCAGTTCTTC. Translated: CASSLGGDEQFF.

This rearrangement joins TRBV11-3 to TRBJ2-5; 7 bases are a match to TRBD2. CDR3 length: 14 residues. Per germline, CDR1 SGHNT and CDR2 YENEEA. The J segment lost 2 bases and the V segment lost 5 bases, leaving 5 bases of the junction unmatched. The CDR3 protein is CASSLRGGQETQYF. Here the CDR3 DNA reads TGTGCCAGCAGCCTAAGGGGAGGGCAAGAGACCCAGTACTTC. The full variable domain, rest sourced from reference TRBV11-3 and TRBJ2-5, is EAGVVQSPRYKIIEKKQPVAFWCNPISGHNTLYWYLQNLGQGPELLIRYENEEAVDDSQLPKDRFSAERLKGVDSTLKIQPAELGDSAVYLCASSLRGGQETQYFGPGTRLLVL.

The chain has TRBV11-3 and TRBJ2-2; D perhaps matches TRBD2 (6 bases). The V end was cut by 5 bases, the J end by 5 bases, with 15 bases between. The CDR3 consists of 15 residues. Germline loops: CDR1 SGHNT, CDR2 YENEEA. CDR3 sequence reads: CASSQLAGLTGELFF. CDR3 DNA: TGTGCCAGCAGCCAACTTGCGGGATTGACCGGGGAGCTGTTTTTT.

V is TRBV19 and J is TRBJ2-5; a weak D match, TRBD2 (5 bases). The V gene's germline CDR1 is LNHDA and CDR2 SQIVND (reference sequence). The CDR3 has 15 residues. Between the trimmed V and J ends, which lost 5 bases and 3 bases, there was a span of 16 bases. CDR3 protein: CASSSRTDGKETQYF. DNA for the CDR3: TGTGCCAGTAGTTCCCGGACTGACGGTAAAGAGACCCAGTACTTC. The variable domain in full, with the rest retrieved from reference TRBV19 and TRBJ2-5, is DGGITQSPKYLFRKEGQNVTLSCEQNLNHDAMYWYRQDPGQGLRLIYYSQIVNDFQKGDIAEGYSVSREKKESFPLTVTSAQKNPTAFYLCASSSRTDGKETQYFGPGTRLLVL.

The chain combines TRBV7-9 with TRBJ2-3; D is tentatively TRBD1 or TRBD2 (5 bases each). Germline CDR1 reads SEHNR; CDR2 reads FQNEAQ (reference sequence). The ends were cut back, 2 bases at V and 2 bases at J, with 14 bases in the middle. CDR3 size: 16 residues. Here the CDR3 DNA reads TGTGCCAGCAGCTTAAATTTACGTGGGACCACAGATACGCAGTATTTT. It encodes CASSLNLRGTTDTQYF.

The V gene is TRBV23-1, the J gene TRBJ1-2; tentative D call: TRBD1 (6 bases). TRBV23-1 is an ORF, and what it does is uncertain. Trimming removed 0 bases at V and 0 bases at J, with 20 bases between. The CDR3 is made up of 19 amino acids. The CDR3 reads CASSQSRPAGAFANYGYTF. Here the CDR3 DNA reads TGCGCCAGCAGTCAATCGCGGCCGGCAGGGGCGTTTGCTAACTATGGCTACACCTTC.

The chain couples TRBV11-1 to TRBJ2-1, with 11 bases lining up with TRBD2. J was trimmed by 4 bases and V by 5 bases; bases with no gene match: 1. The germline V gene encodes CDR1 SGHAT and CDR2 FQDESV (reference sequence). CDR3 length: 14 amino acids. CDR3 sequence reads: CASSRLAGYNEQFF. In nucleotides, the CDR3 is TGTGCCAGCAGCCGACTAGCGGGATACAATGAGCAGTTCTTC.

The CDR3 sequence is CATSRDGLGVGNEQFF. CDR3 coding DNA: TGTGCCACCAGCAGAGATGGACTAGGGGTAGGGAATGAGCAGTTCTTC. The rearrangement joins TRBV15 to TRBJ2-1, with 7 bases that match TRBD2. V shed 0 bases, J shed 7 bases, and the junction held 9 bases outside the gene matches. Germline loops: CDR1 LNHNV, CDR2 YYDKDF (reference sequence). CDR3 length: 16 residues.

J is TRBJ2-7 and V is TRBV5-5; D gene ambiguous. Germline V gene data show CDR1 as SGHKS and CDR2 as YYEKEE (reference sequence). This CDR3 region has 11 residues. Trimming stripped 2 bases from V and 2 bases from J, with 2 bases between. CDR3 sequence reads: CASSLTYEQYF. CDR3 coding DNA: TGTGCCAGCAGCTTAACCTACGAGCAGTACTTC.

The J gene is TRBJ1-2, the V gene TRBV6-1; no firm D call. The CDR3 covers 13 residues. Looked up from germline, CDR1 is MNHNS and CDR2 is SASEGT. The V end was cut by 3 bases, the J end by 4 bases, with 9 bases between. The CDR3 loop reads CASSEADIYGYTF. CDR3 bases: TGTGCCAGCAGTGAGGCAGATATCTATGGCTACACCTTC.

The rearrangement links TRBV11-3 to TRBJ2-7; D is unresolved. V was shortened by 8 bases and J by 3 bases, with 17 bases between the two germline ends. The CDR3 covers 14 residues. Germline V gene data show CDR1 as SGHNT and CDR2 as YENEEA. The CDR3: CASGLRNGLYEQYF. CDR3 DNA: TGTGCCAGCGGCCTAAGGAACGGCCTCTACGAGCAGTACTTC.

The chain couples TRBV11-2 to TRBJ1-2; 10 nucleotides match TRBD1. The CDR3 has 16 residues. Trimming cost V 1 base and J 5 bases; bases outside gene matches: 7. The germline CDR1 and CDR2 sequences are SGHAT and FQNNGV. CDR3 DNA: TGTGCCAGCAGCTTAGGGCCGGGGACAGGGGATTATGGCTACACCTTC. Translating it yields CASSLGPGTGDYGYTF. The full variable domain, with the rest looked up from reference TRBV11-2 and TRBJ1-2, is EAGVAQSPRYKIIEKRQSVAFWCNPISGHATLYWYQQILGQGPKLLIQFQNNGVVDDSQLPKDRFSAERLKGVDSTLKIQPAKLEDSAVYLCASSLGPGTGDYGYTFGSGTRLTVV.

The count of this clone is one. The J gene is TRBJ2-7, the V gene TRBV6-5, with a tentative D call TRBD2 (5 bases). Germline values: CDR1 MNHEY, CDR2 SVGAGI. CDR3 length: 14 amino acids. V lost 7 bases and J lost 3, with 16 bases in between. The CDR3 DNA sequence: TGTGCCAGCAAAGAGGTAGGGAGTCACTACGAGCAGTACTTC. Amino acids: CASKEVGSHYEQYF.

The CDR3 region is CASSPNRVPPNEQFF. The CDR3 region has the DNA TGCGCCAGCAGTCCGAACAGGGTCCCCCCTAATGAGCAGTTCTTC. The rearrangement joins TRBV10-1 to TRBJ2-1; a possible D gene is TRBD1 (6 bases). Trimming removed 5 bases from V and 7 bases from J, with 18 bases in between. This CDR3 region has 15 residues. From germline, CDR1 is WNHNN and CDR2 SYGVQD (reference sequence).

CDR3 nucleotides: TGTGCCAGCAGCGCGGACCCAGGGAGCTCCTACAATGAGCAGTTCTTC. Its translation is CASSADPGSSYNEQFF. This chain joins TRBV9 and TRBJ2-1; D tentatively fits TRBD1 or TRBD2 (5 bases each). V was pared by 3 bases and J by 0 bases, with 13 bases between. CDR1 is SGDLS, CDR2 YYNGEE, per germline. The CDR3 spans 16 residues. Using reference TRBV9 and TRBJ2-1 for the parts outside the CDR3, the full variable domain is DSGVTQTPKHLITATGQRVTLRCSPRSGDLSVYWYQQSLDQGLQFLIQYYNGEERAKGNILERFSAQQFPDLHSELNLSSLELGDSALYFCASSADPGSSYNEQFFGPGTRLTVL.

This chain links TRBV12-3 or TRBV12-4 with TRBJ2-1; D remains ambiguous. The length of the CDR3 is 12 residues. V lost 4 bases to trimming and J lost 4 bases, with 5 bases between them. The CDR3 region is CASSYLYNEQFF. CDR3 nucleotide sequence: TGTGCCAGCAGTTACTTGTACAATGAGCAGTTCTTC.

The J gene is TRBJ2-6, the V gene TRBV4-2; 11 positions agree with TRBD2. J was trimmed by 2 bases and V by 3 bases; bases with no gene match: 6. CDR1 LGHNA and CDR2 YNFKEQ come from the germline V gene. CDR3 length: 18 residues. The CDR3 sequence: CASSQLLAGVPGANVLTF. The CDR3 DNA reads TGTGCCAGCAGCCAGCTACTAGCGGGAGTTCCTGGGGCCAACGTCCTGACTTTC.

The V gene is TRBV30, the J gene TRBJ2-7; D tentatively reads TRBD1 or TRBD2 (5 bases each). V was trimmed by 1 base and J by 0 bases, leaving 13 bases between them. The CDR3 is made up of 15 amino acids. CDR1 and CDR2 from the germline V gene are GTSNPN and SVGIG (reference sequence). Written as DNA, the CDR3 is TGTGCCTGGAGTGGATTAGGTGGGACCTCCTACGAGCAGTACTTC. The encoded protein is CAWSGLGGTSYEQYF.

The rearrangement joins TRBV12-5 to TRBJ2-7; no firm D call. Germline CDR1 is LGHNT and CDR2 is FRNRAP. With 5 bases removed from V and 2 bases from J, the gap between germline ends came to 10 bases. CDR3 length equals 13 residues. The CDR3 loop is CASGPGTPYEQYF. CDR3 in DNA: TGTGCTAGTGGTCCGGGTACTCCCTACGAGCAGTACTTC.

V gene TRBV15 combines with J gene TRBJ2-2; 9 bases are shared with TRBD1. The germline gives CDR1 LNHNV, CDR2 YYDKDF (reference sequence). This CDR3 spans 16 amino acids. V lost 0 bases, J lost 7 bases, and 6 bases stayed unmatched. The CDR3 region is CATSRDRGQGVGELFF. CDR3 DNA sequence: TGTGCCACCAGCAGAGATAGGGGACAGGGAGTCGGGGAGCTGTTTTTT.

The chain is built from TRBV7-9 and TRBJ1-3; D may be TRBD1 (5 bases). CDR1 and CDR2 from the germline V gene are SEHNR and FQNEAQ (reference sequence). The CDR3 loop spans 12 amino acids. Deletions cut 10 bases from V and 1 base from J, with 8 bases between. CDR3 coding DNA: TGTGCCATTCAGGGTTCTGGAAACACCATATATTTT. Its translation is CAIQGSGNTIYF.